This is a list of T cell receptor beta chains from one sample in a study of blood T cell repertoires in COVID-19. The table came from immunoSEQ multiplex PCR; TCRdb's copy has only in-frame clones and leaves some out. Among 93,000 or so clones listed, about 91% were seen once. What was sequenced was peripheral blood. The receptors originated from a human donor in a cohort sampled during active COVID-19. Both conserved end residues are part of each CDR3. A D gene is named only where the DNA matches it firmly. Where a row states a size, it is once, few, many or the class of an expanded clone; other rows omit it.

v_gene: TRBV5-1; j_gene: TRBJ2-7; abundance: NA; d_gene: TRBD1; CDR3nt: TGCGCCAGCAGCTTGGGCGACAGGGAAAACGAGCAGTACTTC; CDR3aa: CASSLGDRENEQYF
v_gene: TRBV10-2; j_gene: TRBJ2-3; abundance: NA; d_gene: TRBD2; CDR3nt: TGCGCCAGCTCTCGGACTAGCGGCCCGGGAGATACGCAGTATTTT; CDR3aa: CASSRTSGPGDTQYF
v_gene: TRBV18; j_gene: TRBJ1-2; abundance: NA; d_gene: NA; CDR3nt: TGTGCCAGCTCACCTGAACAGGAGTTCTATGGCTACACCTTC; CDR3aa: CASSPEQEFYGYTF
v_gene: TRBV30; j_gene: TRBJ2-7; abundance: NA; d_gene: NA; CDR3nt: TGTGCCTGGAGCGCCCCGGGACAAGGGGCCTACGAGCAGTACTTC; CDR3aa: CAWSAPGQGAYEQYF
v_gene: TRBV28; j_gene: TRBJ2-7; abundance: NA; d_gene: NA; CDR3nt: TGTGCCAGCAGTTTGGGGAGGAGAGAGCAGTACTTC; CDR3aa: CASSLGRREQYF
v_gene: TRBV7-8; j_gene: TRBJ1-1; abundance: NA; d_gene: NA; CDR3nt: TGTGCCAGCAGCTTAAAGGGAGCGGAAGCTTTCTTT; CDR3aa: CASSLKGAEAFF
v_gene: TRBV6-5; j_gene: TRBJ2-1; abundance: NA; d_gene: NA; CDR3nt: TGTGCCAGCAGTCGACTAGGAGGTGAGCAGTTCTTC; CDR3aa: CASSRLGGEQFF
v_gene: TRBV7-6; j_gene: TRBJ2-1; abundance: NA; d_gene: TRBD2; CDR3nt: TGTGCCAGCAGCCCGACTAGCGGGGCCTACAATGAGCAGTTCTTC; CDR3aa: CASSPTSGAYNEQFF
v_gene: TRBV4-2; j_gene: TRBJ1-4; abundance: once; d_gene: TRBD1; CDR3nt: TGTGCCAGCAGCCAAGTGGGGACAGGGAATGAAAAACTGTTTTTT; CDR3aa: CASSQVGTGNEKLFF
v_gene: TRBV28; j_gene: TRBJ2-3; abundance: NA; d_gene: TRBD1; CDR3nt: TGTGCCCTCGAGGGGGCAGCGGATACGCAGTATTTT; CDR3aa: CALEGAADTQYF
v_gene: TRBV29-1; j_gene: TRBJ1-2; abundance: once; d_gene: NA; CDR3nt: TGCAGCGTCAGGGGCGGCTACACCTTC; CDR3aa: CSVRGGYTF
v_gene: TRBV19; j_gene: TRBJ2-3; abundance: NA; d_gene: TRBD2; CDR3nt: TGTGCCAGTAGGAGGACTAGCGGGGGATACACAGATACGCAGTATTTT; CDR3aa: CASRRTSGGYTDTQYF
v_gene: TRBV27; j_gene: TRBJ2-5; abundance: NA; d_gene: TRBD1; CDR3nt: TGTGCCAGCAGTTCGGACAGGCGAAAAGAGACCCAGTACTTC; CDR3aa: CASSSDRRKETQYF
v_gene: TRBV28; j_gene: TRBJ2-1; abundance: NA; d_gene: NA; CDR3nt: TGTGCCAGCAGTTCTCCCGGTGACTCCAGCTCCTACAATGAGCAGTTCTTC; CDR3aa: CASSSPGDSSSYNEQFF
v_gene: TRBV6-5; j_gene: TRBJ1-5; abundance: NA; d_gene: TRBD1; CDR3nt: TGTGCCAGCAGGGAGGGGGCCGCGTCGCCCCAGCATTTT; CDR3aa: CASREGAASPQHF
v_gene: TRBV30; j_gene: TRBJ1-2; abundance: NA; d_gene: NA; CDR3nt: TGTGCCTGGAGGGCTGACATGTCCTATGGCTACACCTTC; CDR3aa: CAWRADMSYGYTF
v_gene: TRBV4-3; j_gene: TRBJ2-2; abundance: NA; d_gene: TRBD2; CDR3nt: TGCGCCAGCAGCCAAGAGTCTAGCGGGAGGGCCGGGGAGCTGTTTTTT; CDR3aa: CASSQESSGRAGELFF
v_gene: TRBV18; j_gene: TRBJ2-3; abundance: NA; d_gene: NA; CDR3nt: TGTGCCAGCTCACAGACTTCCGGGACTTTCGACACAGATACGCAGTATTTT; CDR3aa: CASSQTSGTFDTDTQYF
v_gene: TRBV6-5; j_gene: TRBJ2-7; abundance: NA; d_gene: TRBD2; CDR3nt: TGTGCCAGCAGTCCGACTAGCGCAACCTACGAGCAGTACTTC; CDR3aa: CASSPTSATYEQYF
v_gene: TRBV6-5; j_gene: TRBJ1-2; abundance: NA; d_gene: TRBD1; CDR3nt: TGTGCCAGCGGGGACAGACCCTATGGCTACACCTTC; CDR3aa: CASGDRPYGYTF
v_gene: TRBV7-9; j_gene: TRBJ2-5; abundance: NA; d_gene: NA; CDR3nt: TGTGCCAGCAGCTTAGTCTCGGGGTCCTGGGAGACCCAGTACTTC; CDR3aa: CASSLVSGSWETQYF
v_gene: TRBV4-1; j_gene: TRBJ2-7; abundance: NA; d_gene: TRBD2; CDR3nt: TGCGCCAGCAGCTCAGGGTCGGGGGGGCGCCCCGTCGAGCAGTACTTC; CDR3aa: CASSSGSGGRPVEQYF
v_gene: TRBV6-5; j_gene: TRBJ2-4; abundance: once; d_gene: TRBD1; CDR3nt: TGTGCCAGCAGTAAAAGACAGGGCAAAAACATTCAGTACTTC; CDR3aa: CASSKRQGKNIQYF
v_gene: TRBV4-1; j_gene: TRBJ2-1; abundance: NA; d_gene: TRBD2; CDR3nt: TGCGCCAGCAGCCACCCACTAGCGGGGGGGTTCAATGAGCAGTTCTTC; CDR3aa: CASSHPLAGGFNEQFF
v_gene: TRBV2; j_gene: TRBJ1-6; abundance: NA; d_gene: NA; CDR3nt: TGTGCCAGCAGGCTAACCATCTTTTCGGATAATTCACCCCTCCACTTT; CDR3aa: CASRLTIFSDNSPLHF
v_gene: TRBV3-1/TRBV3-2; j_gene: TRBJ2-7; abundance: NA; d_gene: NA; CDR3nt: TGTGCCAGCAGCCAAGAGTTAGCGGCCCAGCAGTACTTC; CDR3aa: CASSQELAAQQYF
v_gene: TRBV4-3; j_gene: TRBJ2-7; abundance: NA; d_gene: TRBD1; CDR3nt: TGCGCCAGCAGCCACGGGACAGGTTACTCCTACGAGCAGTACTTC; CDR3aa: CASSHGTGYSYEQYF
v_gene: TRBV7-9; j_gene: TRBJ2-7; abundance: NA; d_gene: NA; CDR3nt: TGTGCCAGCAGCTCCAGAAAACAAGGGGGGGCCTACGAGCAGTACTTC; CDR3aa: CASSSRKQGGAYEQYF
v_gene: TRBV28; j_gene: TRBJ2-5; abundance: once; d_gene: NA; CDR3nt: TGTGCCAGCGGGAGGCCCCCCGAGACCCAGTACTTC; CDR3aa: CASGRPPETQYF
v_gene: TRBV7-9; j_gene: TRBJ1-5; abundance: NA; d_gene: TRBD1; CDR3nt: TGTGCCAGCAGCTTAGGACAGGGGGCGGGCAATCAGCCCCAGCATTTT; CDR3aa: CASSLGQGAGNQPQHF
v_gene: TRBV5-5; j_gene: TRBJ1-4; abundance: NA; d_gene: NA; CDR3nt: TGTGCCAGCAGCGGAACAGGGATCCTCTCTTCAACTAATGAAAAACTGTTTTTT; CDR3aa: CASSGTGILSSTNEKLFF
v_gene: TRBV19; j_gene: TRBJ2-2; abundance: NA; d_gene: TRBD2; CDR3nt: TGTGCCAGTAGTAGGCTAGCGGGAGCGGGCACCGGGGAGCTGTTTTTT; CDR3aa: CASSRLAGAGTGELFF
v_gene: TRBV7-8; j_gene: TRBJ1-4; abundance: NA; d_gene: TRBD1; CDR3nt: TGTGCCAGCAGCTTGGGGGACAGGGTTACTAATGAAAAACTGTTTTTT; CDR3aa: CASSLGDRVTNEKLFF
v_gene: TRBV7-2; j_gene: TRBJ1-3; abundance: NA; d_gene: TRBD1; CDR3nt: TGTGCCAGCAGCTTCGGGACAGGGAGAGGAAACACCATATATTTT; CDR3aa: CASSFGTGRGNTIYF
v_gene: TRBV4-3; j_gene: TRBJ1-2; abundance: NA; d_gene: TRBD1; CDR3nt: TGCGCCAGCAGCCAAGATTGGGGGACAGGGGTCTCTTCTTCCGGCTACACCTTC; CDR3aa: CASSQDWGTGVSSSGYTF
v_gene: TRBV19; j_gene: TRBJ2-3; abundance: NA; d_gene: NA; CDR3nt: TGTGCCAGTAGTATTTCAGGCCTGAGCACAGATACGCAGTATTTT; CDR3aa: CASSISGLSTDTQYF
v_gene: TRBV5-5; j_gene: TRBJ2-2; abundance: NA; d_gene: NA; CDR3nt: TGTGCCAGCAGCTTCTTGATCGGAGCGGCCGGGGAGCTGTTTTTT; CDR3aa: CASSFLIGAAGELFF
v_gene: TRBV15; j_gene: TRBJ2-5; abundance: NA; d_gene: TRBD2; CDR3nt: TGTGCCACCAGCAGAACTCCTAGCGGGATGCAGAGGCAAGAGACCCAGTACTTC; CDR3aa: CATSRTPSGMQRQETQYF
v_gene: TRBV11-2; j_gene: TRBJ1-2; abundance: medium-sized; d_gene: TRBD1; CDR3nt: TGTGCCAGCAGTTTGCGGACAGGCTATGGCTACACCTTC; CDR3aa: CASSLRTGYGYTF
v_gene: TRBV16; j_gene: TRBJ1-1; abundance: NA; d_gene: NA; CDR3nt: TGTGCCAGCAGCCGGGAGTCGGCGAGTACTGAAGCTTTCTTT; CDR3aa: CASSRESASTEAFF
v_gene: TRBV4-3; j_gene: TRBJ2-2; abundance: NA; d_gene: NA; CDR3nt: TGCGCCAGCACCAGGAACCTGCGGGGCACCGGGGAGCTGTTTTTT; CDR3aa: CASTRNLRGTGELFF
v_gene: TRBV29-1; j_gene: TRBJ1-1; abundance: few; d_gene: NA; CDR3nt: TGCAGCGTTGGCCACAGGTTCTCCACTGAAGCTTTCTTT; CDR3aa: CSVGHRFSTEAFF
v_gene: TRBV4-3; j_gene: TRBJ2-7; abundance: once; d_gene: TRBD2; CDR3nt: TGCGCCAGCAGCCTTTCTAGCGGGACACTTTACGAGCAGTACTTC; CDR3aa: CASSLSSGTLYEQYF
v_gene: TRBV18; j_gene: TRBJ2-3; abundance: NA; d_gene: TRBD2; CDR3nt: TGTGCCAGCTCACCGAGGAGGACTAGCGGGGAATCAGATACGCAGTATTTT; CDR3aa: CASSPRRTSGESDTQYF
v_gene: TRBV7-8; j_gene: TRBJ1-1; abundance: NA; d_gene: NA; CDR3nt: TGTGCCAGCAGCCAACGCGAGAACACTGAAGCTTTCTTT; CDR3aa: CASSQRENTEAFF
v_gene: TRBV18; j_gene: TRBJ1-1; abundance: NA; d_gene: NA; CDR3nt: TGTGCCAGCTCACCCCTTGCCGGGGGAGGGGGGGGCCTAAACACTGAAGCTTTCTTT; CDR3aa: CASSPLAGGGGGLNTEAFF
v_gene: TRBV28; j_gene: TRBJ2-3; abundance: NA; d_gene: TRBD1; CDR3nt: TGTGCCAGCAGTTCCGCCGCCAGGGGGATAACAGATACGCAGTATTTT; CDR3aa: CASSSAARGITDTQYF
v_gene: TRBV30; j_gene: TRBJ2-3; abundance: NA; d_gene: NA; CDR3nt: TGTGCCTGGAGTAGAGTACCAGATACGCAGTATTTT; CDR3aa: CAWSRVPDTQYF
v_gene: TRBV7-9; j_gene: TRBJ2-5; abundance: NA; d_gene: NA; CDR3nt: TGTGCCAGCAGTCGAGTTGCGGAGACCCAGTACTTC; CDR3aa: CASSRVAETQYF